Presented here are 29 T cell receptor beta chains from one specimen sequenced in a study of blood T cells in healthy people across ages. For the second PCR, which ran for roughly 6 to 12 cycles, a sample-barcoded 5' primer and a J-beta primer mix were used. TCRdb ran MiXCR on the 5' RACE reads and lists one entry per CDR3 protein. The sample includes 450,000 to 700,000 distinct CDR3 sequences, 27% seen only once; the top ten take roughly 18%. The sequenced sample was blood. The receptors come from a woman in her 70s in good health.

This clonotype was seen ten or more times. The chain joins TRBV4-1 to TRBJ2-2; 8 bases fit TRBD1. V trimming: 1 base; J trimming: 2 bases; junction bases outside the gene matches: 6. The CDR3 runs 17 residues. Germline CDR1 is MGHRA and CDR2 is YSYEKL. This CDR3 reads CASSQVETGVNTGELFF. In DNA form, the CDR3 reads TGCGCCAGCAGCCAAGTGGAGACAGGGGTAAACACCGGGGAGCTGTTTTTT.

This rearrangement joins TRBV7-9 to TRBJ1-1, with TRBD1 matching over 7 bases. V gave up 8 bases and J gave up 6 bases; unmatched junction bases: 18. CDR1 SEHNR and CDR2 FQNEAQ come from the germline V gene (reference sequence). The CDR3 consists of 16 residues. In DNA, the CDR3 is TGTGCCAGCCGCACGACAGGGAAAGGGGGCTGGCCTGAAGCTTTCTTT. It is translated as CASRTTGKGGWPEAFF.

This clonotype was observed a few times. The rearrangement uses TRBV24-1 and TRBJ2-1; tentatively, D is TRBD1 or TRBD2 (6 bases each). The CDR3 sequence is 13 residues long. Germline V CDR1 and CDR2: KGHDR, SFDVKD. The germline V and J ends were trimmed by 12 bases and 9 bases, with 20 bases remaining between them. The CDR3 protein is CAPPGGRGLEQFF. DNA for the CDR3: TGTGCCCCGCCCGGGGGACGGGGGCTTGAGCAGTTCTTC.

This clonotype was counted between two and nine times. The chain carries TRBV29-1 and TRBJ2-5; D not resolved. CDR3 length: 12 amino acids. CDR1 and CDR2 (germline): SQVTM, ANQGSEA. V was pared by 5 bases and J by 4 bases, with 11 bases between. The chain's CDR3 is CSVKEWAETQYF. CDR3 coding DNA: TGCAGCGTTAAGGAATGGGCAGAGACCCAGTACTTC.

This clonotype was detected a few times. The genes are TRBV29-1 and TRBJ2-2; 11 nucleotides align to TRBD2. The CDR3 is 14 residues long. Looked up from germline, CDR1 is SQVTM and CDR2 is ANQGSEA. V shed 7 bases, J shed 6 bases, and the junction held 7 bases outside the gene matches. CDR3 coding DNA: TGCAGCGCAAGTACTAGCGGGGGTGCCGGGGAGCTGTTTTTT. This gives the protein CSASTSGGAGELFF.

CDR3 sequence reads: CASSFNRAATDTQYF. DNA for the CDR3: TGTGCCAGCAGTTTTAATAGGGCGGCCACAGATACGCAGTATTTT. V and J are TRBV28 and TRBJ2-3; D remains ambiguous. Germline V gives CDR1 MDHEN, CDR2 SYDVKM. V lost 3 bases and J lost 2, with 12 bases in between. The CDR3 has 15 residues.

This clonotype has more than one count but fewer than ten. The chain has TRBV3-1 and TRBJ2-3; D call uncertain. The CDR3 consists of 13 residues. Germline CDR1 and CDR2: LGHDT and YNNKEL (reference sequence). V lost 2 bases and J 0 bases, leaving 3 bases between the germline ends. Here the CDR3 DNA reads TGTGCCAGCAGCCAAACTAGCACAGATACGCAGTATTTT. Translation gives CASSQTSTDTQYF.

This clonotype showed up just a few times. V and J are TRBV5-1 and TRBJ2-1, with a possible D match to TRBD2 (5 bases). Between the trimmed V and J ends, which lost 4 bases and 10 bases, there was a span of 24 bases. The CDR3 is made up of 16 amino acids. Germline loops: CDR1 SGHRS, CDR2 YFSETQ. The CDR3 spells CASSLNVLTGGKEQFF. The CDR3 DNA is TGCGCCAGCAGCCTCAACGTACTTACCGGAGGTAAAGAGCAGTTCTTC.

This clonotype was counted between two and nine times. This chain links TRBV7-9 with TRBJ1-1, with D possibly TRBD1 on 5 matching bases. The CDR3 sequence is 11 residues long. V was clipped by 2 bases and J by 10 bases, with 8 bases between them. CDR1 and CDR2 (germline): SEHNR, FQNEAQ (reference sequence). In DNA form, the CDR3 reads TGTGCCAGCAGCTTACAAAGGGGAGCTTTCTTT. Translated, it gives CASSLQRGAFF. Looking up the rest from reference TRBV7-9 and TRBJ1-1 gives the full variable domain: DTGVSQNPRHKITKRGQNVTFRCDPISEHNRLYWYRQTLGQGPEFLTYFQNEAQLEKSRLLSDRFSAERPKGSFSTLEIQRTEQGDSAMYLCASSLQRGAFFGQGTRLTVV.

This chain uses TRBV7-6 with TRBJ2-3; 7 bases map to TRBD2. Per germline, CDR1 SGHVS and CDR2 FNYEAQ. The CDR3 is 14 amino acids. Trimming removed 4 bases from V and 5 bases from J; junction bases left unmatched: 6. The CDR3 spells CASSSPGEGDTQYF. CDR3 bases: TGTGCCAGCAGCTCCCCCGGGGAGGGAGATACGCAGTATTTT.

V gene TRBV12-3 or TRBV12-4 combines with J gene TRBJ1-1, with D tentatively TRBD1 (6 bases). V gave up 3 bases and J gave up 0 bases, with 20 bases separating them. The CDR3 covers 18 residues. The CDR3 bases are TGTGCCAGCAGTTTTCCCCTCGTCCCCGGACAGCTGAACACTGAAGCTTTCTTT. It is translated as CASSFPLVPGQLNTEAFF.

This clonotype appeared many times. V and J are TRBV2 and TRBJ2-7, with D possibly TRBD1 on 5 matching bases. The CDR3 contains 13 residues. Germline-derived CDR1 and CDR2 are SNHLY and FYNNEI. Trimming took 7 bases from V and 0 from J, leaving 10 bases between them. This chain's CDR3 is CASTQGHSYEQYF. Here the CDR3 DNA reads TGTGCCAGCACGCAAGGACACTCCTACGAGCAGTACTTC.

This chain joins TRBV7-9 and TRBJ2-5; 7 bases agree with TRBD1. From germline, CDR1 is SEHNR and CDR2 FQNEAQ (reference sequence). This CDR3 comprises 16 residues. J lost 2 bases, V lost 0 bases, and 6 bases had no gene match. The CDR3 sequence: CASSLAPGRGQETQYF. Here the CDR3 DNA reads TGTGCCAGCAGCTTAGCGCCGGGCAGGGGGCAAGAGACCCAGTACTTC.

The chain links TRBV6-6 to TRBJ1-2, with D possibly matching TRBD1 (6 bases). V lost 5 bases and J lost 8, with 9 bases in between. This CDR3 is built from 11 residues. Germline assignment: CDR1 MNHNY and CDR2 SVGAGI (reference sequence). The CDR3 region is CASSGQFGYTF. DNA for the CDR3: TGTGCCAGCAGTGGACAGTTCGGCTACACCTTC.

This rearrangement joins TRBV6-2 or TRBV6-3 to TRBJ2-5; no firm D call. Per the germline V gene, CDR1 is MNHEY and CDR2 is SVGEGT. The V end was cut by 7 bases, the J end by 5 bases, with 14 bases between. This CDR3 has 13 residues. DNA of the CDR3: TGTGCCAGCATGAGGATGGTAGGCGAGACCCAGTACTTC. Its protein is CASMRMVGETQYF.

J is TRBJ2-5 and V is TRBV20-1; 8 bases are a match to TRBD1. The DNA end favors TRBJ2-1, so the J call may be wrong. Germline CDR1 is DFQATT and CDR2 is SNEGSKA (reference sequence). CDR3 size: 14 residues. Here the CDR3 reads CSAPGQGHYNEQFF. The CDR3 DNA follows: TGCAGTGCCCCTGGACAGGGACACTACAATGAGCAGTTCTTC.

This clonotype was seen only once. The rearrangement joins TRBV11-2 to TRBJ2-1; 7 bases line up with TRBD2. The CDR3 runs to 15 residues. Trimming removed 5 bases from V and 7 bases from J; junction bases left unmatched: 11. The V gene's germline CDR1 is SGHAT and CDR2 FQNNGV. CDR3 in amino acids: CASSPHGGGKNEQFF. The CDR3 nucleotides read TGTGCCAGCAGCCCCCATGGGGGAGGGAAAAATGAGCAGTTCTTC.

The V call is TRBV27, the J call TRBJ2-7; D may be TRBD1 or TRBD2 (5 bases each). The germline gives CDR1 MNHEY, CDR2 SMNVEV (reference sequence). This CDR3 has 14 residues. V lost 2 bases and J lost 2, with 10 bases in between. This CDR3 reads CASSLLWGTYEQYF. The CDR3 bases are TGTGCCAGCAGTTTACTTTGGGGGACCTACGAGCAGTACTTC.

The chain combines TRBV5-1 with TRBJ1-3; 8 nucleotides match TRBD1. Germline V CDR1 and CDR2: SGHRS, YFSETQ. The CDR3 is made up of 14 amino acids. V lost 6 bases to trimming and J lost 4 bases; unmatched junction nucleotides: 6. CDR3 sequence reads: CASTQGAAGNTIYF. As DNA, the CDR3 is TGCGCCAGCACCCAGGGGGCCGCAGGAAACACCATATATTTT.

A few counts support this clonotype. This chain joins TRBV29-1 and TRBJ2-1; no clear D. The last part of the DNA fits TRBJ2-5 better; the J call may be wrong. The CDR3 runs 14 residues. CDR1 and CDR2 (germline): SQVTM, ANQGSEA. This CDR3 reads CSVEDTGNQETQYF. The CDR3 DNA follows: TGCAGCGTTGAAGATACGGGTAATCAAGAGACCCAGTACTTC.

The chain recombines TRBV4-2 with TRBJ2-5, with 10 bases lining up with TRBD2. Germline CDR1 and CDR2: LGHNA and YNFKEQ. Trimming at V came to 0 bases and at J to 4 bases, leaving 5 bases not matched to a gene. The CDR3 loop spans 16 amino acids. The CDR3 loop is CASSQEGVAGGETQYF. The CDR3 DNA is TGTGCCAGCAGCCAAGAAGGGGTAGCGGGGGGAGAGACCCAGTACTTC.

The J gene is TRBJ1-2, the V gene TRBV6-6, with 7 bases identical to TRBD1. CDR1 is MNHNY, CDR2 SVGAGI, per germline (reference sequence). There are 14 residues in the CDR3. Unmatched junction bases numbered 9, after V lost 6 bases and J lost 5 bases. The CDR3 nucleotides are TGTGCCAGCAGATGGGACAGATTTTCTTATGGCTACACCTTC. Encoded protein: CASRWDRFSYGYTF.

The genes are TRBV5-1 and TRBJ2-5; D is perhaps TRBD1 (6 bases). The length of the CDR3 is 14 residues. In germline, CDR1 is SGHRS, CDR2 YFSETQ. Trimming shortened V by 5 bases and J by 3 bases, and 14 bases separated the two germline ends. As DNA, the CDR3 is TGCGCCAGCAGAGATAACACAGGGAAAGAGACCCAGTACTTC. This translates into CASRDNTGKETQYF.

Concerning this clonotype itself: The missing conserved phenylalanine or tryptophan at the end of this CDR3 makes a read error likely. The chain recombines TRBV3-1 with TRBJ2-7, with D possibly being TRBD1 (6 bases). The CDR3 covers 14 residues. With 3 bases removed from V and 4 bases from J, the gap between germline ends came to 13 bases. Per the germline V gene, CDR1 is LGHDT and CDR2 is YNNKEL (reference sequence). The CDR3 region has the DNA TGTGCCAGCAGCCACGGGACATTAACTTACGAGCAGTACTCC. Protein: CASSHGTLTYEQYS.

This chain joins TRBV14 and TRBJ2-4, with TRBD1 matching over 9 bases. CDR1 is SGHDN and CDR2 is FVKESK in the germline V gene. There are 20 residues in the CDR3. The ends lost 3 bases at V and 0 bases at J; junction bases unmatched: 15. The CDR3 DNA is TGTGCCAGCAGCCAGGAACCTGGGACAGGGACCACGGGAGCCAAAAACATTCAGTACTTC. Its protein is CASSQEPGTGTTGAKNIQYF. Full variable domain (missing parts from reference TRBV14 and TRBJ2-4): EAGVTQFPSHSVIEKGQTVTLRCDPISGHDNLYWYRRVMGKEIKFLLHFVKESKQDESGMPNNRFLAERTGGTYSTLKVQPAELEDSGVYFCASSQEPGTGTTGAKNIQYFGAGTRLSVL.

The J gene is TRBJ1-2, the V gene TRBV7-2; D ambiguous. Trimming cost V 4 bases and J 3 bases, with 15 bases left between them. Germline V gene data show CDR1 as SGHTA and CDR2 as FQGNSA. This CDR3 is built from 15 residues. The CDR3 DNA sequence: TGTGCCAGCAGCTCCAAATTTCGAGGTGACTATGGCTACACCTTC. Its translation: CASSSKFRGDYGYTF.

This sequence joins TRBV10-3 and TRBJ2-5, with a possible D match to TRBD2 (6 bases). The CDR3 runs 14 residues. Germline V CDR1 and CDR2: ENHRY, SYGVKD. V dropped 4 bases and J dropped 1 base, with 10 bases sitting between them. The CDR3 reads CAISGSGGQETQYF. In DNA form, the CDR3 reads TGTGCCATCAGTGGGTCCGGGGGCCAAGAGACCCAGTACTTC.

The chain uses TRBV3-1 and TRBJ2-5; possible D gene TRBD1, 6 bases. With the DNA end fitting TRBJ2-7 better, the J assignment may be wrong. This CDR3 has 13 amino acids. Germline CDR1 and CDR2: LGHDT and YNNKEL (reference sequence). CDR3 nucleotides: TGTGCCAGCAGCCGACAGGACGGTTACGAGCAGTACTTC. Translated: CASSRQDGYEQYF.

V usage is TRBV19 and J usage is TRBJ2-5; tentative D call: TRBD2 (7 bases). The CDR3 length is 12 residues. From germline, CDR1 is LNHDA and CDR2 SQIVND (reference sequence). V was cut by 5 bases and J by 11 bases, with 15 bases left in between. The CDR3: CASSLGGTPQYF. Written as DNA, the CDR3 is TGTGCCAGTAGTCTGGGGGGGACACCACAGTACTTC.